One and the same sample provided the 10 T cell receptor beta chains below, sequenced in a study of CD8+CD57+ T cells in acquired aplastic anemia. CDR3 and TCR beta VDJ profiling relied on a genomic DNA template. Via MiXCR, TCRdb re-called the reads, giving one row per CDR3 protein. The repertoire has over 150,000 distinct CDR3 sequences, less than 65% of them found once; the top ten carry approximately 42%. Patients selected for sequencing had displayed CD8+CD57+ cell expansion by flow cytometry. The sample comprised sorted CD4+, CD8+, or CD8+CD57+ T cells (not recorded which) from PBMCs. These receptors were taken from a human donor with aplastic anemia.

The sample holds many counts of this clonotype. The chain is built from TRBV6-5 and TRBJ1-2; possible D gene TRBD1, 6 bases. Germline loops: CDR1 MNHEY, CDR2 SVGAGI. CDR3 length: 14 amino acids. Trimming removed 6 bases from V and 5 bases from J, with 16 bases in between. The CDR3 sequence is CASRTGTRSYGYTF. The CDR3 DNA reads TGTGCCAGCAGGACCGGGACAAGGTCTTATGGCTACACCTTC.

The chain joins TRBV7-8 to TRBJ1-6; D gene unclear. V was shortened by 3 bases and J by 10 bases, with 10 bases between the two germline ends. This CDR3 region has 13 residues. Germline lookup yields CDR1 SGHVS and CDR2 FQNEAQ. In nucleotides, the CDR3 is TGTGCCAGCAGCTTCCCACAGCCGTCACCCCTCCACTTT. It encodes CASSFPQPSPLHF.

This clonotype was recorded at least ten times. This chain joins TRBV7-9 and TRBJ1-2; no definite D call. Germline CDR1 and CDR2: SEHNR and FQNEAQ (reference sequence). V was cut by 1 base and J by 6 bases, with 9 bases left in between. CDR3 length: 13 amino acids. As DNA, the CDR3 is TGTGCCAGCAGCTTAGAAGGGATCCATGGCTACACCTTC. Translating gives CASSLEGIHGYTF. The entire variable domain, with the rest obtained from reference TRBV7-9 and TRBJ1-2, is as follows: DTGVSQNPRHKITKRGQNVTFRCDPISEHNRLYWYRQTLGQGPEFLTYFQNEAQLEKSRLLSDRFSAERPKGSFSTLEIQRTEQGDSAMYLCASSLEGIHGYTFGSGTRLTVV.

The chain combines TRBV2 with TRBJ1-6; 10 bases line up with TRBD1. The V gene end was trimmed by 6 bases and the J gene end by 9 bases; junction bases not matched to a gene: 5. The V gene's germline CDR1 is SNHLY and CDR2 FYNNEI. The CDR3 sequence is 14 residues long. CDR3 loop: CASSPGQGSSPLHF. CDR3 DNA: TGTGCCAGCAGCCCGGGACAGGGGAGTTCACCCCTCCACTTT.

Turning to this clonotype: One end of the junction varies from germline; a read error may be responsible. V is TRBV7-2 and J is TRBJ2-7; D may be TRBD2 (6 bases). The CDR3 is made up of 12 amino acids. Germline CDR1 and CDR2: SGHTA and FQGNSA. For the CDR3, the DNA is TGCGCCAGCAGCTTGGACTACTACGAGCAGTACTTC. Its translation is CASSLDYYEQYF. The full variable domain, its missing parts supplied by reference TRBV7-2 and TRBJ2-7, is GAGVSQSPSNKVTEKGKDVELRCDPISGHTALYWYRQSLGQGLEFLIYFQGNSAPDKSGLPSDRFSAERTGGSVSTLTIQRTQQEDSAVYLCASSLDYYEQYFGPGTRLTVT.

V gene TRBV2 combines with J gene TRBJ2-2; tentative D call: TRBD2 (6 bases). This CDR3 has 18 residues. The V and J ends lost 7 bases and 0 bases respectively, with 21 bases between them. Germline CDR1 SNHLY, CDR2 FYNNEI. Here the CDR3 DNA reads TGTGCCAGCATCACCGACGGAGGGGACCGTCCGAACACCGGGGAGCTGTTTTTT. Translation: CASITDGGDRPNTGELFF.

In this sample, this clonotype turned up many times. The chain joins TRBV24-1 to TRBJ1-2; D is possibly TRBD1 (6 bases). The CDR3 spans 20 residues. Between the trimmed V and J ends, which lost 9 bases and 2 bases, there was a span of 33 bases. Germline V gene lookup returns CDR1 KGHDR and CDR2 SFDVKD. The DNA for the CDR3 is TGTGCCACCCCGGAGGCGGACAGAGGGCAAAGAAAGGAACGGAACTATGGCTACACCTTC. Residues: CATPEADRGQRKERNYGYTF.

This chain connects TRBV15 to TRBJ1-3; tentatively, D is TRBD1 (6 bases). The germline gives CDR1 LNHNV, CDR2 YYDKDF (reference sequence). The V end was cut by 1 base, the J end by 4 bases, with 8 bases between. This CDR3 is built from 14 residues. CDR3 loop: CATSRGTVGNTIYF. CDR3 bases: TGTGCCACCAGCAGAGGGACAGTAGGAAACACCATATATTTT. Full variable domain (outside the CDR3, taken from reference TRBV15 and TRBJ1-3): DAMVIQNPRYQVTQFGKPVTLSCSQTLNHNVMYWYQQKSSQAPKLLFHYYDKDFNNEADTPDNFQSRRPNTSFCFLDIRSPGLGDTAMYLCATSRGTVGNTIYFGEGSWLTVV.

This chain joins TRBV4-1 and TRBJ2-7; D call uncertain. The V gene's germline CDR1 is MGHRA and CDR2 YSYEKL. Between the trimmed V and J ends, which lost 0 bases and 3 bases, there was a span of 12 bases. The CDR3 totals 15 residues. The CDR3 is CASSQETPPNYEQYF. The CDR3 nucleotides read TGCGCCAGCAGCCAAGAGACTCCCCCGAACTACGAGCAGTACTTC.

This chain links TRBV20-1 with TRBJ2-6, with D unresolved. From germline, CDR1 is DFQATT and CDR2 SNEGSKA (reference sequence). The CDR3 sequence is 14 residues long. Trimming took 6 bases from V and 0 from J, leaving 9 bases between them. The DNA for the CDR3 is TGCAGTGCCCTGTTCATCTCTGGGGCCAACGTCCTGACTTTC. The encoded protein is CSALFISGANVLTF.